This T cell receptor (beta chain) was retrieved from a study of long-term antiretroviral therapy in people with HIV. Remarks on this clone: Germline and junction disagree at one end, which may indicate a read error.

Germline CDR1 is MNHNY and CDR2 is SVGAGI (reference sequence). The CDR3 consists of 14 residues. Researchers ran immunoSEQ v3.0 at survey level. TCRdb's table, derived via immunoSEQ multiplex PCR, lists solely in-frame clones and lacks some. The sample yields tens of thousands of clones, roughly 84% seen once. The sample consisted of unsorted PBMCs, taken 3 years after starting antiretroviral therapy. This chain connects TRBV6-6 to TRBJ1-1, with no clear D. This TCR derives from a man aged 35-49 years with HIV. For the CDR3, the DNA is TGTGTCAGCAGTTACAAGGTTCTGAACACTGAAGCTTTCTTT. This translates into CVSSYKVLNTEAFF.